What follows describes a single TCR beta chain. The protocol was immunoSEQ multiplex PCR, while the TCRdb copy is restricted to in-frame clones and leaves out a portion. The repertoire holds 100,000 or so clones, about 89% seen once, with less than 0.2% in the top ten. There are 13 residues in the CDR3. In germline, CDR1 is LNHNV, CDR2 YYDKDF (reference sequence). Trimming stripped 0 bases from V and 5 bases from J, with 7 bases between. This sample is drawn from a study of OX40 agonist ivuxolimab in advanced cancers. The sequencing here drew on CD4+ or CD8+ T cells sorted from blood, taken in a trial of the OX40 agonist ivuxolimab. The gene calls are TRBV15 and TRBJ2-5, with D unresolved. The clonotype comes from an adult with an advanced solid tumor such as melanoma, head and neck, liver or kidney cancer. CDR3 nucleotide sequence: TGTGCCACCAGCAGAGATCCCGAGGAGACCCAGTACTTC. Translation: CATSRDPEETQYF.